This T cell receptor beta chain was documented in a study of T cell repertoires in cytomegalovirus infection. In the study overall: HLA-B-restricted CMV epitopes that are well studied, plus recently identified HLA-C-restricted ones, were used by the study.

This CDR3 region has 13 residues. V was cut by 4 bases and J by 8 bases, with 14 bases left in between. Looked up from germline, CDR1 is MNHNS and CDR2 is SASEGT. Each CDR3 protein is one row after TCRdb ran MiXCR on the reads. The sample has about 890,000 distinct CDR3 sequences; roughly 31% are singletons. A word on this clonotype: The antigen is unknown.

Source: cultured CD8+ T cells from PBMCs, taken from culture after CMV antigen stimulation. The chain recombines TRBV6-1 with TRBJ1-2; D uncertain. The receptor's source is a human donor in good health (CMV status not recorded). Some clones in this sample may be carry-over from other donors' samples. The CDR3 bases are TGTGCCAGCAGTGTCGGAAGCGAGGGCGGCTACACCTTC. Protein product: CASSVGSEGGYTF.